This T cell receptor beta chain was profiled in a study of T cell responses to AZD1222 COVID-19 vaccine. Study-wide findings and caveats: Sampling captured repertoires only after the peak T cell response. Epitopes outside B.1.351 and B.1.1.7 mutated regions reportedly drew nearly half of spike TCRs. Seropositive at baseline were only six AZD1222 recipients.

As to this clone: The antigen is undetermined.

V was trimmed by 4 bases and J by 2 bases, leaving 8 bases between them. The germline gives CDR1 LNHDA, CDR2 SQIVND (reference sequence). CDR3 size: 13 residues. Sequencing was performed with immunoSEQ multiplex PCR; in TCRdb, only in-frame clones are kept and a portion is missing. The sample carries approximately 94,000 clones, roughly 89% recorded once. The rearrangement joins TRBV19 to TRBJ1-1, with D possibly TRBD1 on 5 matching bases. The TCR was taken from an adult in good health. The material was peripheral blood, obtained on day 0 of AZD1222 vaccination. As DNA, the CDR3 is TGTGCCAGTAGTAAGGGACTCAACACTGAAGCTTTCTTT. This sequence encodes CASSKGLNTEAFF.